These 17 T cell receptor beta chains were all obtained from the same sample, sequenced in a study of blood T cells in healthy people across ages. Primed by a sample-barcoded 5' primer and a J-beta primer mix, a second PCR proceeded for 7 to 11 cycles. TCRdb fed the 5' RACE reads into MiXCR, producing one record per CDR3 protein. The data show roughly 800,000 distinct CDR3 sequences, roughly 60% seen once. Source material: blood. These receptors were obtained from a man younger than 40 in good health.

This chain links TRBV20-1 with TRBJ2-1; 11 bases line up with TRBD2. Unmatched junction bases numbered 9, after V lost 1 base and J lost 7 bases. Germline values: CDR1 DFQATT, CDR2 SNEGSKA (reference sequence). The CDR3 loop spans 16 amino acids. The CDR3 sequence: CSARAWAGTSGNEQFF. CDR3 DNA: TGCAGTGCTAGAGCTTGGGCCGGGACTAGCGGTAATGAGCAGTTCTTC.

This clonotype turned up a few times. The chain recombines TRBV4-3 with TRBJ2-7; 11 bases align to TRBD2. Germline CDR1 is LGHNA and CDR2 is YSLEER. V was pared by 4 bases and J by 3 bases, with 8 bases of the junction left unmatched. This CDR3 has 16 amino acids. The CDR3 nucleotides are TGCGCCAGCAGCCTAGAACAGACTAGCGGGATCTACGAGCAGTACTTC. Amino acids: CASSLEQTSGIYEQYF.

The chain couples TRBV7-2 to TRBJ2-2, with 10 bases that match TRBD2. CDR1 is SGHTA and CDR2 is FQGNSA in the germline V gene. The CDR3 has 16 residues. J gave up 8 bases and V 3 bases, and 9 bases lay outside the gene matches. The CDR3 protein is CASSFSQAGGSGELFF. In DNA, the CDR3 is TGTGCCAGCAGCTTTTCGCAAGCGGGAGGGTCGGGGGAGCTGTTTTTT.

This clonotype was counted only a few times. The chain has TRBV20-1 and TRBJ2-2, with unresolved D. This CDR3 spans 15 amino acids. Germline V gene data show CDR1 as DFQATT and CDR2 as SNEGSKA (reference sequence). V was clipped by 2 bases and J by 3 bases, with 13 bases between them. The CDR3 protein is CSARPYKVDTGELFF. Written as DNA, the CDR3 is TGCAGTGCTAGACCCTATAAGGTTGACACCGGGGAGCTGTTTTTT.

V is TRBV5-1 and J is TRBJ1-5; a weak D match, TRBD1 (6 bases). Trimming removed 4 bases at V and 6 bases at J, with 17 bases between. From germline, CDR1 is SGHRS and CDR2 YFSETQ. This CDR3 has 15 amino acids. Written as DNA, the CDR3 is TGCGCCAGCAGCCCCACCGGGACAATCGGTCAGCCCCAGCATTTT. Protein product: CASSPTGTIGQPQHF. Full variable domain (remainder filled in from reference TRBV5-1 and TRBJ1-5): KAGVTQTPRYLIKTRGQQVTLSCSPISGHRSVSWYQQTPGQGLQFLFEYFSETQRNKGNFPGRFSGRQFSNSRSEMNVSTLELGDSALYLCASSPTGTIGQPQHFGDGTRLSIL.

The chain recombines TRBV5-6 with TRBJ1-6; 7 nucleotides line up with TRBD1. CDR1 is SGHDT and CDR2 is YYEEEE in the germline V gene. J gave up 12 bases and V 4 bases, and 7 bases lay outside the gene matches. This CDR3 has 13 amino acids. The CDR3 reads CASSLNRGEPLHF. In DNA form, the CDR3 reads TGTGCCAGCAGCCTCAACAGGGGAGAACCCCTCCACTTT.

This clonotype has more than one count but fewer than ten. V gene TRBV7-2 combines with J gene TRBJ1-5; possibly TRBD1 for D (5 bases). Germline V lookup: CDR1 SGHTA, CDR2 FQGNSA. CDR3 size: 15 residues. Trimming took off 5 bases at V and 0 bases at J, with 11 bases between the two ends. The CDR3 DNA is TGTGCCAGCAGCCAGGGCGGTAATAGCAATCAGCCCCAGCATTTT. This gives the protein CASSQGGNSNQPQHF.

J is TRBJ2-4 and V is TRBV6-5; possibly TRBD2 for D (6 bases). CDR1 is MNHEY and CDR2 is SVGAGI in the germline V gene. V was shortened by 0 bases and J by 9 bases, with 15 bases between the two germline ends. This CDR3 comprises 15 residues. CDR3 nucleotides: TGTGCCAGCAGTTACTCTCGACTAGGAGGCGCCATTCAGTACTTC. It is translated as CASSYSRLGGAIQYF.

CDR3 nucleotides: TGCGCCAGCAGCCCGACAGGGATAGCAGAGACCCAGTACTTC. Amino acid sequence: CASSPTGIAETQYF. This rearrangement joins TRBV5-1 to TRBJ2-5; TRBD1 matches 7 bases. There are 14 residues in the CDR3. Germline CDR1 SGHRS, CDR2 YFSETQ. The trim removed 4 bases at V and 4 bases at J, leaving 7 bases unmatched.

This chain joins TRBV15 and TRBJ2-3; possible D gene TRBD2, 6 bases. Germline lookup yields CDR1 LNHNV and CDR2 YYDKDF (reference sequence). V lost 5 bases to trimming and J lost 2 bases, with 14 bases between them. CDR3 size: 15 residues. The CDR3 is CATSHRLVPTDTQYF. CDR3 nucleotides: TGTGCCACCAGCCACAGACTAGTTCCCACAGATACGCAGTATTTT. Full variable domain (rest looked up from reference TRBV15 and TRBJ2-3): DAMVIQNPRYQVTQFGKPVTLSCSQTLNHNVMYWYQQKSSQAPKLLFHYYDKDFNNEADTPDNFQSRRPNTSFCFLDIRSPGLGDTAMYLCATSHRLVPTDTQYFGPGTRLTVL.

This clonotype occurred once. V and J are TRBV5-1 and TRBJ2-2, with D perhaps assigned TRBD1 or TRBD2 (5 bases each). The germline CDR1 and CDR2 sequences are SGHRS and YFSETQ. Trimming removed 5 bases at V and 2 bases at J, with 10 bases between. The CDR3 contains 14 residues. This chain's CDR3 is CASSEGINTGELFF. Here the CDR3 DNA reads TGCGCCAGCAGTGAGGGGATTAACACCGGGGAGCTGTTTTTT.

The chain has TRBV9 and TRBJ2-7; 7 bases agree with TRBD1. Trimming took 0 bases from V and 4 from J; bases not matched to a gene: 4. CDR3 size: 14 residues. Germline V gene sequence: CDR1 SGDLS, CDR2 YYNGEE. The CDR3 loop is CASSVEPGGYEQYF. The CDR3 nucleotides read TGTGCCAGCAGCGTAGAGCCAGGGGGATACGAGCAGTACTTC.

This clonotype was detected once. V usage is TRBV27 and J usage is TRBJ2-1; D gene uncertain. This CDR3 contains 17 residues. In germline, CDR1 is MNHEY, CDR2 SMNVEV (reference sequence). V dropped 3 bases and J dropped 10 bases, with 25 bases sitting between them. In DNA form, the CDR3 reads TGTGCCAGCAGTTTGGAGCCACGGTTCTCCAGCTCCTACGAGCAGTTCTTC. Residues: CASSLEPRFSSSYEQFF.

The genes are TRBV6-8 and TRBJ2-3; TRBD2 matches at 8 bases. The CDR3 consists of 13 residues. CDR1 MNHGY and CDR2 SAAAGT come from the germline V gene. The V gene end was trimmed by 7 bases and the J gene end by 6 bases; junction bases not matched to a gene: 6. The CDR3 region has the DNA TGTGCCAGCAACGGGGGGGTCGGCGATACGCAGTATTTT. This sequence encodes CASNGGVGDTQYF.

CDR3 nucleotide sequence: TGTGCCAGCTCGAGGACAGGCGACGAAAAACTGTTTTTT. Its protein product is CASSRTGDEKLFF. The chain combines TRBV25-1 with TRBJ1-4, with TRBD1 matching 7 bases. Germline loops: CDR1 MGHDK, CDR2 SYGVNS. The J segment lost 8 bases and the V segment lost 8 bases, leaving 8 bases of the junction unmatched. The CDR3 consists of 13 residues.

CDR3 residues: CASSWGGSYQPQHF. DNA for the CDR3: TGTGCCAGCAGCTGGGGGGGAAGCTATCAGCCCCAGCATTTT. This chain uses TRBV7-2 with TRBJ1-5, with a tentative D call TRBD1 (5 bases). V lost 4 bases to trimming and J lost 5 bases, with 12 bases between them. This CDR3 contains 14 residues. Germline-derived CDR1 and CDR2 are SGHTA and FQGNSA. Complete variable domain (other parts from reference TRBV7-2 and TRBJ1-5): GAGVSQSPSNKVTEKGKDVELRCDPISGHTALYWYRQSLGQGLEFLIYFQGNSAPDKSGLPSDRFSAERTGGSVSTLTIQRTQQEDSAVYLCASSWGGSYQPQHFGDGTRLSIL.

This CDR3 reads CASSWGGNTEAFF. DNA for the CDR3: TGTGCCAGCAGCTGGGGGGGGAACACTGAAGCTTTCTTT. The chain links TRBV5-5 to TRBJ1-1, with D perhaps TRBD1 (5 bases). V lost 3 bases to trimming and J lost 1 base, with 7 bases between them. The CDR3 covers 13 residues. Germline values: CDR1 SGHKS, CDR2 YYEKEE (reference sequence).